The 9 T cell receptor beta chains in this list originate from one sample, sequenced in a study of cytomegalovirus exposure and HLA in healthy donors. PCR employed 60 Vbeta and 13 Jbeta primers. The method was immunoSEQ multiplex PCR; TCRdb's version includes in-frame clones alone and lacks a portion of them. The table includes about 160,000 clones, about three quarters detected once. The source material was PBMCs. The receptors were gathered from a woman in her 50s in good health and CMV-seropositive.

V and J are TRBV11-2 and TRBJ1-1; no reliable D call. With 4 bases removed from V and 1 base from J, the gap between germline ends came to 7 bases. CDR1 and CDR2 (germline): SGHAT, FQNNGV. The CDR3 spans 13 residues. CDR3 DNA sequence: TGTGCCAGCAGCTACTCAGGGAACACTGAAGCTTTCTTT. Translation gives CASSYSGNTEAFF.

V and J are TRBV7-3 and TRBJ2-3; 8 positions agree with TRBD2. Germline CDR1 SGHTA, CDR2 FQGTGA. The CDR3 runs to 16 residues. V lost 5 bases and J lost 4; bases outside the gene matches: 11. The CDR3: CASSPPPGGPADTQYF. In DNA form, the CDR3 reads TGTGCCAGCAGCCCGCCACCGGGAGGGCCGGCAGATACGCAGTATTTT.

The chain uses TRBV7-2 and TRBJ2-5; either TRBD1 or TRBD2 may fit D (5 bases each). Matching the DNA end better, TRBJ2-7 makes the J call doubtful. Germline V CDR1 and CDR2: SGHTA, FQGNSA. The CDR3 totals 15 residues. CDR3 DNA: TGTGCCAGCAGCTTAGCGTCGACAGCGGACTACGAGCAGTACTTC. Its protein product is CASSLASTADYEQYF.

The chain joins TRBV4-1 to TRBJ2-3; 8 bases align to TRBD2. This CDR3 is built from 14 residues. Germline CDR1 is MGHRA and CDR2 is YSYEKL. With V trimmed by 4 bases and J by 2 bases, 2 bases remained unmatched. The CDR3 region has the DNA TGCGCCAGCAGCCGCGGGGGGTACACAGATACGCAGTATTTT. It codes for CASSRGGYTDTQYF.

This chain links TRBV28 with TRBJ2-7, with TRBD1 matching over 7 bases. Germline CDR1 and CDR2: MDHEN and SYDVKM. The CDR3 runs to 14 residues. The V gene end was trimmed by 3 bases and the J gene end by 1 base; junction bases not matched to a gene: 3. This CDR3 reads CASSFGTASYEQYF. CDR3 sequence (DNA): TGTGCCAGCAGTTTCGGGACAGCATCCTACGAGCAGTACTTC.

This clone came up a few times. This chain joins TRBV7-2 and TRBJ2-1, with 8 positions matching TRBD2. The germline CDR1 and CDR2 sequences are SGHTA and FQGNSA. V lost 6 bases, J lost 6 bases, and 7 bases stayed unmatched. This CDR3 region has 14 residues. The DNA for the CDR3 is TGTGCCAGCAGTTTTAGCGGGGACGGCAATGAGCAGTTCTTC. Amino acid sequence: CASSFSGDGNEQFF. The variable domain in full, with the rest retrieved from reference TRBV7-2 and TRBJ2-1, is GAGVSQSPSNKVTEKGKDVELRCDPISGHTALYWYRQSLGQGLEFLIYFQGNSAPDKSGLPSDRFSAERTGGSVSTLTIQRTQQEDSAVYLCASSFSGDGNEQFFGPGTRLTVL.

The chain has TRBV28 and TRBJ1-1, with D perhaps matching TRBD1 (5 bases). Germline V gene sequence: CDR1 MDHEN, CDR2 SYDVKM. CDR3 length equals 15 residues. V lost 6 bases and J 4 bases, leaving 18 bases between the germline ends. The CDR3 bases are TGTGCCAGCAGCTCGAACACTCAGGGTTTCACTGAAGCTTTCTTT. It codes for CASSSNTQGFTEAFF.

This chain links TRBV7-8 with TRBJ2-5, with D tentatively TRBD1 (5 bases). The germline V gene encodes CDR1 SGHVS and CDR2 FQNEAQ. Between the trimmed V and J ends, which lost 5 bases and 0 bases, there was a span of 10 bases. This CDR3 has 14 residues. CDR3 DNA sequence: TGTGCCAGCAGCCCAGTAGGGGACCAAGAGACCCAGTACTTC. It codes for CASSPVGDQETQYF.

The rearrangement links TRBV19 to TRBJ2-4; 10 bases map to TRBD2. With V trimmed by 2 bases and J by 12 bases, 13 bases remained unmatched. This CDR3 contains 16 residues. Germline lookup yields CDR1 LNHDA and CDR2 SQIVND (reference sequence). This CDR3 reads CASSITLAGETHSQYF. CDR3 coding DNA: TGTGCCAGTAGTATAACCCTAGCGGGAGAGACCCACAGTCAGTACTTC.